The clone carrying this T cell receptor beta chain was seen once. The data were obtained in a study of cytomegalovirus exposure and HLA in healthy donors. Per germline, CDR1 LNHNV and CDR2 YYDKDF (reference sequence). V was pared by 0 bases and J by 4 bases, with 10 bases between. The CDR3 is 14 amino acids. In the PCR, 60 Vbeta and 13 Jbeta primers were used. Using immunoSEQ multiplex PCR, the repertoire was profiled, and TCRdb retains in-frame clones only, with some absent. Of tens of thousands of clones listed, roughly two thirds are singletons. The sequence derives from a man in his 60s in good health and CMV-seropositive. The rearrangement links TRBV15 to TRBJ2-7, with D possibly being TRBD1 (5 bases). Input material: PBMCs. The CDR3 loop reads CATSREGARYEQYF. The CDR3 bases are TGTGCCACCAGCAGAGAAGGGGCTCGGTACGAGCAGTACTTC.